Listed below are T cell receptor beta chains from one sample, sequenced in a study of shared clonotypes between healthy human individuals. Method: immunoSEQ multiplex PCR; TCRdb's copy keeps in-frame clones and lacks some. The table shows hundreds of thousands of clones, with 73% occurring only once. The sample consisted of memory CD4+ T cells sorted from blood. These receptors came from a woman in her 30s in good health. The CDR3 runs from the conserved cysteine through the conserved F or W. The D gene is left open where the match is weak. Expanded clones are given a class, and other clones once, few, many or no size at all.

>TRBJ2-2|TRBV25-1|.|.
CASSEGEVRSNTGELFF
TGTGCCAGCAGTGAAGGTGAGGTACGGTCGAACACCGGGGAGCTGTTTTTT
>TRBJ2-1|TRBV28|TRBD2|.
CASSKIAGVPNEQFF
TGTGCCAGCAGCAAAATAGCGGGAGTACCCAATGAGCAGTTCTTC
>TRBJ2-7|TRBV28|.|.
CASTDRTAYEQYF
TGTGCCAGCACCGACAGAACCGCCTACGAGCAGTACTTC
>TRBJ1-1|TRBV6-5|TRBD1|.
CASRKGQGWRTEAFF
TGTGCCAGCAGAAAAGGACAGGGCTGGCGGACTGAAGCTTTCTTT
>TRBJ2-1|TRBV4-1|TRBD1|many
CASSQSTPGTGFEQFF
TGCGCCAGCAGCCAATCGACTCCCGGGACAGGGTTTGAGCAGTTCTTC
>TRBJ2-7|TRBV28|.|.
CASRPPGRAVEQYF
TGTGCCAGCAGACCCCCAGGGCGAGCTGTCGAGCAGTACTTC
>TRBJ2-5|TRBV4-1|TRBD1|.
CASSHITGGREETQYF
TGCGCCAGCAGCCATATCACAGGGGGCAGAGAGGAGACCCAGTACTTC
>TRBJ2-4|TRBV2|TRBD1|.
CASGAGTVKNIQYF
TGTGCCAGCGGAGCAGGGACAGTCAAAAACATTCAGTACTTC
>TRBJ2-1|TRBV28|TRBD2|.
CASSLIAGPSYNEQFF
TGTGCCAGCAGTTTGATAGCGGGTCCCTCCTACAATGAGCAGTTCTTC
>TRBJ1-5|TRBV28|.|.
CASSHSINQPQHF
TGTGCCAGCAGCCACAGTATCAATCAGCCCCAGCATTTT
>TRBJ1-1|TRBV18|TRBD1|.
CASSPGQDGTEAFF
TGTGCCAGCTCACCCGGACAGGACGGCACTGAAGCTTTCTTT
>TRBJ1-1|TRBV7-9|.|.
CASSLDTGTMAFF
TGTGCCAGCAGCTTAGACACGGGGACTATGGCTTTCTTT
>TRBJ1-2|TRBV2|TRBD1|.
CASSHGGDRGSGYTF
TGTGCCAGCAGTCATGGAGGGGACAGGGGCAGTGGCTACACCTTC
>TRBJ2-3|TRBV28|TRBD2|.
CASSFVAGDDRSDTQYF
TGTGCCAGCAGTTTCGTAGCGGGAGACGACCGGTCAGATACGCAGTATTTT
>TRBJ1-2|TRBV7-9|.|.
CASSLTGIIYGYTF
TGTGCCAGCAGCTTAACAGGGATCATCTATGGCTACACCTTC
>TRBJ1-2|TRBV4-1|.|.
CASSQGEARYYGYTF
TGCGCCAGCAGCCAAGGTGAGGCCCGATACTATGGCTACACCTTC
>TRBJ1-1|TRBV6-5|TRBD1|.
CASSYSTTGYTEAFF
TGTGCCAGCAGTTACTCGACGACAGGGTACACTGAAGCTTTCTTT
>TRBJ2-2|TRBV29-1|.|.
CSVTQGRATGELFF
TGCAGCGTTACTCAGGGCAGGGCGACCGGGGAGCTGTTTTTT
>TRBJ1-2|TRBV14|.|few
CASSHQVFYGYTF
TGTGCCAGCAGCCACCAGGTTTTCTATGGCTACACCTTC
>TRBJ2-4|TRBV5-1|.|.
CASSSKDIQYF
TGCGCCAGCAGCTCCAAAGACATTCAGTACTTC
>TRBJ2-1|TRBV6-5|.|few
CASTRQGGEQFF
TGTGCCAGCACAAGACAGGGAGGTGAGCAGTTCTTC
>TRBJ2-1|TRBV6-5|TRBD2|once
CASSVTSGTYNEQFF
TGTGCCAGCAGCGTAACTAGCGGGACCTACAATGAGCAGTTCTTC
>TRBJ1-5|TRBV5-6|TRBD1|many
CASSHGQGSNQPQHF
TGTGCCAGCAGCCACGGACAGGGAAGCAATCAGCCCCAGCATTTT
>TRBJ1-2|TRBV7-8|.|.
CASSSKVQTTNVLGYGYTF
TGTGCCAGCAGCTCAAAGGTTCAAACGACAAATGTTTTGGGGTACGGCTACACCTTC
>TRBJ2-2|TRBV7-8|TRBD1|few
CASSPQGGTGELFF
TGTGCCAGCAGCCCACAGGGGGGCACCGGGGAGCTGTTTTTT
>TRBJ2-7|TRBV14|TRBD2|.
CASSQNTLAEGYEQYF
TGTGCCAGCAGCCAAAATACCCTAGCGGAGGGGTACGAGCAGTACTTC
>TRBJ2-5|TRBV21-1|.|.
CASSDPTGRETQYF
TGTGCCAGCAGCGACCCGACAGGGCGGGAGACCCAGTACTTC
>TRBJ2-1|TRBV20-1|.|.
CSAGLYNEQFF
TGCAGTGCTGGGCTTTACAATGAGCAGTTCTTC
>TRBJ2-1|TRBV5-1|.|.
CASSLSSGAYNEQFF
TGCGCCAGCAGCTTATCAAGCGGTGCCTACAATGAGCAGTTCTTC
>TRBJ2-3|TRBV20-1|.|.
CSARAIDTQYF
TGCAGTGCTAGAGCTATAGATACGCAGTATTTT
>TRBJ1-6|TRBV28|.|.
CASNQAPSPLHF
TGTGCCAGCAATCAGGCGCCGTCACCCCTCCACTTT
>TRBJ2-1|TRBV18|.|.
CASSPNRGGPKNEQFF
TGTGCCAGCTCACCAAACAGGGGAGGGCCTAAGAATGAGCAGTTCTTC
>TRBJ2-3|TRBV5-1|TRBD2|.
CASSSSGSRADTQYF
TGCGCCAGCAGCTCCAGCGGGAGTAGAGCAGATACGCAGTATTTT
>TRBJ2-7|TRBV5-1|TRBD1|.
CASRPGQGAYEQYF
TGCGCCAGCAGACCGGGACAGGGGGCTTACGAGCAGTACTTC
>TRBJ2-7|TRBV27|TRBD2|.
CASTTLSGRMASYEQYF
TGTGCCAGCACCACCCTTAGCGGGAGAATGGCTTCCTACGAGCAGTACTTC
>TRBJ1-4|TRBV28|.|.
CASVRVLNEKLFF
TGTGCCAGCGTAAGGGTCCTTAATGAAAAACTGTTTTTT
>TRBJ1-1|TRBV5-1|.|.
CASSLGQENTEAFF
TGCGCCAGCAGCTTGGGGCAGGAGAACACTGAAGCTTTCTTT
>TRBJ2-6|TRBV28|TRBD1|few
CASHRGWGTGANVLTF
TGTGCCAGCCACAGGGGATGGGGCACCGGGGCCAACGTCCTGACTTTC
>TRBJ1-6|TRBV14|.|.
CASSQSGGSPLHF
TGTGCCAGCAGCCAGTCTGGGGGTTCACCCCTCCACTTT
>TRBJ2-7|TRBV6-6|.|few
CASSSRTHYEQYF
TGTGCCAGCAGTTCCAGGACCCACTACGAGCAGTACTTC
>TRBJ1-2|TRBV19|.|.
CASSIYGRANYGYTF
TGTGCCAGTAGTATCTACGGAAGAGCTAACTATGGCTACACCTTC
>TRBJ2-3|TRBV29-1|.|few
CSVDAATDTQYF
TGCAGCGTTGATGCGGCCACAGATACGCAGTATTTT
>TRBJ1-5|TRBV2|.|.
CASSDVDSNQPQHF
TGTGCCAGCAGTGACGTTGATAGCAATCAGCCCCAGCATTTT
>TRBJ2-1|TRBV4-1|TRBD2|.
CASSQGTSGTYNEQFF
TGCGCCAGCAGCCAAGGGACTAGCGGGACATACAATGAGCAGTTCTTC
>TRBJ1-1|TRBV28|.|.
CASSTGTSGDTEAFF
TGTGCCAGCTCAACCGGCACATCAGGGGACACTGAAGCTTTCTTT
>TRBJ2-7|TRBV6-1|.|.
CASSARPYEQYF
TGTGCCAGCAGTGCCCGCCCCTACGAGCAGTACTTC
>TRBJ2-3|TRBV28|.|once
CASSSLLGSDTQYF
TGTGCCAGCAGTTCCCTACTAGGGTCGGATACGCAGTATTTT
>TRBJ2-2|TRBV7-9|.|.
CASSLAGRTGELFF
TGTGCCAGCAGCTTGGCAGGACGCACCGGGGAGCTGTTTTTT
>TRBJ2-7|TRBV21-1|.|.
CASSKAWGISYEQYF
TGTGCCAGCAGCAAAGCGTGGGGCATCTCCTACGAGCAGTACTTC
>TRBJ2-3|TRBV2|TRBD2|.
CASSGLAYTDTQYF
TGTGCCAGCAGCGGACTAGCCTACACAGATACGCAGTATTTT
>TRBJ2-2|TRBV27|.|.
CASSSPGWGGELFF
TGTGCCAGCAGTTCGCCAGGTTGGGGCGGGGAGCTGTTTTTT
>TRBJ2-3|TRBV6-1|.|many
CASSNLASTDTQYF
TGTGCCAGCAGTAATCTAGCGAGCACAGATACGCAGTATTTT
>TRBJ2-3|TRBV14|.|.
CASSYRLARDTQYF
TGTGCCAGCAGCTACCGACTGGCCCGGGATACGCAGTATTTT
>TRBJ2-7|TRBV5-4|TRBD1|.
CASSFRTGTYEQYF
TGTGCCAGCAGCTTTAGGACAGGGACCTACGAGCAGTACTTC
>TRBJ2-2|TRBV9|TRBD2|.
CASSVTLAGLTGELFF
TGTGCCAGCAGCGTAACTCTAGCGGGCCTAACCGGGGAGCTGTTTTTT
>TRBJ2-1|TRBV7-2|.|once
CASSLVHSSYNEQFF
TGTGCCAGCAGCTTAGTGCACAGCTCCTACAATGAGCAGTTCTTC
>TRBJ2-3|TRBV6-5|.|many
CASSYSTGLRTQYF
TGTGCCAGCAGTTACTCCACAGGTCTCCGTACGCAGTATTTT
>TRBJ2-6|TRBV7-2|.|.
CASSLSRASGANVLTF
TGTGCCAGCAGCTTATCACGAGCTTCTGGGGCCAACGTCCTGACTTTC
>TRBJ2-4|TRBV2|.|.
CASSGGGIQYF
TGTGCCAGCAGTGGGGGCGGCATTCAGTACTTC
>TRBJ1-5|TRBV2|.|.
CASSSQGISNQPQHF
TGTGCCAGCAGTTCCCAGGGAATAAGCAATCAGCCCCAGCATTTT